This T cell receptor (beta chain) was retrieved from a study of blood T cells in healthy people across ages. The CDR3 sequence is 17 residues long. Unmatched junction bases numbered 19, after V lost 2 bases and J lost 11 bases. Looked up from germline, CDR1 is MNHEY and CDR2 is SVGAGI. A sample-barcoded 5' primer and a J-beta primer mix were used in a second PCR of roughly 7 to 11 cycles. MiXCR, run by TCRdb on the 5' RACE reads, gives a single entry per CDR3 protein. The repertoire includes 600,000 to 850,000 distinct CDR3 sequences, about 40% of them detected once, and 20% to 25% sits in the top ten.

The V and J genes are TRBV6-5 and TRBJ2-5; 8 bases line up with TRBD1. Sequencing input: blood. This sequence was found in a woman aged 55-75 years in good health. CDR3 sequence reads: CASSYPKLVQGAHEQYF. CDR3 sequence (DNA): TGTGCCAGCAGTTACCCGAAGCTTGTGCAGGGGGCTCATGAGCAGTACTTC.